This passage covers 14 T cell receptor beta chains from one sample sequenced in a study of metastatic and nonmetastatic thyroid tumors. All patients were untreated before thyroid surgery. With MiXCR, TCRdb called clones anew from the PCR reads. The sample consists of approximately 17,000 clones, about 25% of them appearing once. The sequenced sample was adjacent normal tissue. The receptors derive from a female donor with papillary thyroid cancer or a benign thyroid nodule (not recorded which). Some clones in this sample may be carry-over from other donors' samples.

In its sample, this clone is medium-sized. J is TRBJ1-2 and V is TRBV29-1, with D hard to call. Germline assignment: CDR1 SQVTM and CDR2 ANQGSEA. Trimming removed 1 base at V and 2 bases at J, with 5 bases between. This CDR3 is built from 12 residues. The CDR3 loop is CSVEAENYGYTF. In DNA, the CDR3 is TGCAGCGTTGAAGCAGAAAACTATGGCTACACCTTC. Looking up the rest from reference TRBV29-1 and TRBJ1-2 gives the full variable domain: SAVISQKPSRDICQRGTSLTIQCQVDSQVTMMFWYRQQPGQSLTLIATANQGSEATYESGFVIDKFPISRPNLTFSTLTVSNMSPEDSSIYLCSVEAENYGYTFGSGTRLTVV.

This clone was picked up a small number of times. V gene TRBV25-1 combines with J gene TRBJ2-3, with 7 bases lining up with TRBD2. Germline V CDR1 and CDR2: MGHDK, SYGVNS. This CDR3 has 15 residues. The ends lost 8 bases at V and 7 bases at J; junction bases unmatched: 15. CDR3: CASGDAGRGSYTQYF. The CDR3 nucleotides read TGTGCCAGCGGCGACGCGGGGCGGGGGTCCTATACGCAGTATTTT.

The chain uses TRBV18 and TRBJ1-2; D not certain. This CDR3 region has 16 residues. CDR1 is KGHSH and CDR2 is LQKENI in the germline V gene. Trimming removed 3 bases at V and 4 bases at J, with 18 bases between. The CDR3 loop reads CASSPFPVTDRYGYTF. As DNA, the CDR3 is TGTGCCAGCTCACCCTTCCCAGTCACAGACCGCTATGGCTACACCTTC.

This clone turned up a few times. This chain uses TRBV5-1 with TRBJ2-5, with 9 bases lining up with TRBD1. V gave up 2 bases and J gave up 3 bases; unmatched junction bases: 8. Looked up from germline, CDR1 is SGHRS and CDR2 is YFSETQ. The CDR3 length is 16 residues. As DNA, the CDR3 is TGCGCCAGCAGCTTAAACAGGGGGCCGAGGGAAGAGACCCAGTACTTC. Its translation: CASSLNRGPREETQYF.

V usage is TRBV10-3 and J usage is TRBJ2-2; 7 bases are a match to TRBD1. This CDR3 comprises 14 residues. The germline V gene has CDR1 ENHRY and CDR2 SYGVKD. After removal of 5 bases from V and 4 bases from J, the junction contained 4 bases not matched to a gene. The CDR3 region is CAISPTGFTGELFF. The CDR3 DNA reads TGTGCCATCAGTCCGACAGGGTTCACCGGGGAGCTGTTTTTT.

This chain links TRBV6-1 with TRBJ2-3, with TRBD2 identical over 12 bases. Germline V gene data show CDR1 as MNHNS and CDR2 as SASEGT. There are 14 residues in the CDR3. Trimming at V came to 7 bases and at J to 8 bases, leaving 7 bases not matched to a gene. In nucleotides, the CDR3 is TGTGCCAGCACCGTGACTAGCGGGAGTACTACGCAGTATTTT. Amino acids: CASTVTSGSTTQYF.

The genes are TRBV15 and TRBJ2-3; D tentatively fits TRBD1 or TRBD2 (6 bases each). Trimming shortened V by 0 bases and J by 4 bases, and 8 bases separated the two germline ends. The CDR3 is 14 residues long. In germline, CDR1 is LNHNV, CDR2 YYDKDF (reference sequence). Here the CDR3 DNA reads TGTGCCACCAGCAGAGAAGGGGGGTCAGATACGCAGTATTTT. This gives the protein CATSREGGSDTQYF.

In its sample, this clone ranks as medium-sized. This chain uses TRBV9 with TRBJ2-5; a possible D gene is TRBD2 (6 bases). The ends were cut back, 0 bases at V and 5 bases at J, with 17 bases in the middle. CDR1 and CDR2 (germline): SGDLS, YYNGEE. CDR3 length: 16 residues. The chain's CDR3 is CASSVGNSGVAETQYF. CDR3 in DNA: TGTGCCAGCAGCGTAGGTAATAGCGGCGTCGCTGAGACCCAGTACTTC.

The table lists this clone with a few counts. This chain joins TRBV28 and TRBJ2-7, with D unresolved. This CDR3 has 14 amino acids. Germline CDR1 MDHEN, CDR2 SYDVKM. V shed 2 bases and J shed 3 bases, with 11 bases lying between them. The CDR3 reads CASSLMQVGYEQYF. Here the CDR3 DNA reads TGTGCCAGCAGTTTAATGCAGGTCGGCTACGAGCAGTACTTC.

There are a few counts of this clone. The chain joins TRBV27 to TRBJ2-7; D gene uncertain. The V end was cut by 7 bases, the J end by 3 bases, with 13 bases between. Germline CDR1 MNHEY, CDR2 SMNVEV (reference sequence). The length of the CDR3 is 13 residues. CDR3 residues: CASKGPPIYEQYF. The CDR3, as DNA: TGTGCCAGCAAAGGCCCTCCCATCTACGAGCAGTACTTC.

The gene calls are TRBV6-2 or TRBV6-3 and TRBJ2-7; 12 bases match TRBD1. In germline, CDR1 is MNHEY, CDR2 SVGEGT. The V segment lost 5 bases and the J segment 4 bases; nucleotides outside the gene matches: 3. The CDR3 extends over 14 amino acids. The CDR3 loop reads CASSAGQGAYEQYV. The CDR3 region has the DNA TGTGCCAGCAGTGCGGGACAGGGGGCTTACGAGCAGTACGTC.

Many counts were recorded for this clone. CDR3 in DNA: TGTGCCAGCAGTTTCTCGGGACAGGGATGGTATGGCTACACCTTC. As protein: CASSFSGQGWYGYTF. This rearrangement joins TRBV6-6 to TRBJ1-2; 9 bases align to TRBD1. The CDR3 runs to 15 residues. In germline, CDR1 is MNHNY, CDR2 SVGAGI (reference sequence). Trimming removed 4 bases from V and 5 bases from J; junction bases left unmatched: 8.

This clone was detected only once. V and J are TRBV5-8 and TRBJ2-5; D is uncertain. This CDR3 has 14 amino acids. Trimming took 0 bases from V and 5 from J, leaving 11 bases between them. Per the germline V gene, CDR1 is SGHTS and CDR2 is YDEGEE. For the CDR3, the DNA is TGTGCCAGCAGCTTGGCTCGACCGTTTGAGACCCAGTACTTC. Amino acids: CASSLARPFETQYF.

V usage is TRBV18 and J usage is TRBJ1-4; 8 nucleotides line up with TRBD1. Germline V gene sequence: CDR1 KGHSH, CDR2 LQKENI. V was pared by 4 bases and J by 8 bases, with 6 bases of the junction left unmatched. The length of the CDR3 is 14 residues. CDR3 amino acids: CASSRSGGLEKLFF. Here the CDR3 DNA reads TGTGCCAGCTCACGGTCAGGGGGCCTCGAAAAACTGTTTTTT. Based on the CDR3 plus reference TRBV18 and TRBJ1-4, the full variable domain is NAGVMQNPRHLVRRRGQEARLRCSPMKGHSHVYWYRQLPEEGLKFMVYLQKENIIDESGMPKERFSAEFPKEGPSILRIQQVVRGDSAAYFCASSRSGGLEKLFFGSGTQLSVL.